This TCR beta chain was captured by sequencing in a study of CD8+ T cells in alopecia areata. Study results and limitations: Mice showed clearer TCR sharing than patients did, a gap that was possibly HLA-related. Across lesional scalp, and particularly alopecia totalis/universalis, clonality surpassed that of normal scalp.

This CDR3 contains 14 residues. Trimming stripped 7 bases from V and 6 bases from J, with 17 bases between. Per the germline V gene, CDR1 is MNHNS and CDR2 is SASEGT. This clone has a count of ten or more. What it binds is unknown. Cell sorting on a FACSAria was used to separate CD4+ and CD8+ T cells from the PBMCs. RNA extraction was followed by reverse transcription into cDNA, which acted as the sequencing template. Data came from immunoSEQ multiplex PCR; TCRdb stores just in-frame clones and leaves some out. The sample gives about 200,000 clones, just over 55% of which show up once; roughly 5.3% is in the top ten.

This chain joins TRBV6-1 and TRBJ2-3; unclear D gene. Sequenced sample: CD8+ T cells sorted from blood. The TCR sequence derives from a human donor in good health. CDR3 residues: CASTTGPDGDTQYF. Here the CDR3 DNA reads TGTGCCAGCACTACCGGACCCGACGGGGATACGCAGTATTTT.